The rows below give T cell receptor beta chains drawn from one sample of a study of human versus mouse CDR3 diversity and MHC coevolution. Some clones are missing from TCRdb's copy, which holds only in-frame ones; the method was immunoSEQ multiplex PCR. This repertoire shows about 83,000 clones, 80% to 95% found once; its top ten account for over 0.12%. The sample taken for sequencing was naive CD4+ T cells from blood. These receptor sequences come from a person aged 25 to 69 in good health. CDR3s include the opening cysteine and the closing phenylalanine or tryptophan. Fields, in order: CDR3 protein, J gene, clone size, CDR3 length, V gene. Clone sizes are given selectively: once, few, many, or a class where the clone is expanded.

CASGGISRDSYEQYF	TRBJ2-7	.	15	TRBV7-9
CASSRQGTEAFF	TRBJ1-1	few	12	TRBV14
CASSFRRDRVHSPLHF	TRBJ1-6	.	16	TRBV11-2
CASSYSGLAEPLF	TRBJ2-4	.	13	TRBV6-5
CASSFGNQPQHF	TRBJ1-5	.	12	TRBV28
CASSAGQGASGELFF	TRBJ2-2	.	15	TRBV25-1
CASKGDGPGTDTQYF	TRBJ2-3	.	15	TRBV6-1
CAWKSPGVPHEQYF	TRBJ2-7	.	14	TRBV30
CASSADRGDTEAFF	TRBJ1-1	.	14	TRBV2
CASSVTRALSTDTQYF	TRBJ2-3	.	16	TRBV19
CASSVEGRGYGYTF	TRBJ1-2	.	14	TRBV9
CASSQNGVGSSYEQYF	TRBJ2-7	.	16	TRBV19
CASSASSVAKNIQYF	TRBJ2-4	.	15	TRBV5-1
CASSFESATNYGYTF	TRBJ1-2	once	15	TRBV5-1
CASSLPPRAAFF	TRBJ1-1	once	12	TRBV28
CASSWGLAGDTGELFF	TRBJ2-2	.	16	TRBV5-6
CASSVTTVSSYEQYF	TRBJ2-7	.	15	TRBV6-1
CASSSYSGAPQHF	TRBJ1-5	.	13	TRBV5-5
CASSPGRDRGQGEQYF	TRBJ2-7	.	16	TRBV18
CASSEPGGGYYNEQFF	TRBJ2-1	.	16	TRBV2
CASSLYQGPDTQYF	TRBJ2-3	once	14	TRBV5-6
CAWSVDRGNYGYTF	TRBJ1-2	.	14	TRBV30
CASSQDYRRGEKLFF	TRBJ1-4	once	15	TRBV4-2
CAWNYKMNTEAFF	TRBJ1-1	.	13	TRBV30
CAISPLSGSYEQYF	TRBJ2-7	.	14	TRBV10-3
CASSKRTGTYEQYF	TRBJ2-7	once	14	TRBV5-6
CASSSYGTAYEQYF	TRBJ2-7	.	14	TRBV27
CASSEPLRSEQYF	TRBJ2-7	.	13	TRBV2
CASSPQGGQGSTDTQYF	TRBJ2-3	.	17	TRBV5-1
CAISESEGPPLHF	TRBJ1-6	few	13	TRBV10-3
CASRRDSSNTGELFF	TRBJ2-2	.	15	TRBV6-4
CASSKRTSGSGSGANVLTF	TRBJ2-6	once	19	TRBV19
CASSFPRGHYEQYF	TRBJ2-7	.	14	TRBV11-2
CASRERGQKYGYTF	TRBJ1-2	few	14	TRBV6-1
CASSQDIGGNYEQYF	TRBJ2-7	.	15	TRBV4-2
CASAGGRDEPYGYTF	TRBJ1-2	.	15	TRBV6-5
CASRVTGGDSPLHF	TRBJ1-6	.	14	TRBV6-5
CASSLGASANYGYTF	TRBJ1-2	.	15	TRBV7-9
CASSQSLAGGASEAFF	TRBJ1-1	.	16	TRBV23-1
CSLRLAGPTNTQYF	TRBJ2-3	.	14	TRBV29-1
CASSYRWTGDTEAFF	TRBJ1-1	.	15	TRBV6-5
CASSQDPKSGTGDSGANVLTF	TRBJ2-6	.	21	TRBV4-2